The 8 T cell receptor beta chains given below trace back to one sample, sequenced in a study of T cells after yellow fever vaccination. TCRdb passed the 5' RACE reads through MiXCR, listing each CDR3 protein once. The data hold approximately 90,000 distinct CDR3 sequences, with roughly 5.8% observed a single time. Sequences were derived from CD8+ T cells sorted from PBMCs, sampled 10 days after the yellow fever booster vaccination. Receptor source: a man younger than 30 who received the YFV17D yellow fever vaccine.

This clonotype was seen repeatedly, ten times or more. V and J are TRBV5-1 and TRBJ2-7; the match to TRBD2 covers 8 bases. After removal of 0 bases from V and 5 bases from J, the junction contained 13 bases not matched to a gene. CDR1 is SGHRS and CDR2 is YFSETQ in the germline V gene. This CDR3 comprises 17 residues. The CDR3 loop reads CASSLEVSTSGNDEQYF. The CDR3, as DNA: TGCGCCAGCAGCTTGGAGGTTAGTACTAGCGGAAATGACGAGCAGTACTTC.

The gene calls are TRBV7-3 and TRBJ2-3; 9 bases agree with TRBD2. Germline CDR1 SGHTA, CDR2 FQGTGA. V was pared by 0 bases and J by 4 bases, with 11 bases of the junction left unmatched. This CDR3 region has 18 residues. The CDR3: CASSLTAGGTLVADTQYF. CDR3 nucleotide sequence: TGTGCCAGCAGCTTAACGGCGGGGGGGACTTTGGTCGCAGATACGCAGTATTTT.

This clonotype was found many times. The chain carries TRBV7-9 and TRBJ2-5, with 9 bases fitting TRBD1. Losses at the gene ends were 5 bases for V and 3 bases for J; bases not matched to a gene: 10. CDR1 and CDR2 from the germline V gene are SEHNR and FQNEAQ (reference sequence). The CDR3 loop spans 16 amino acids. CDR3 bases: TGTGCCAGCAGCCTTATTCTGACAGGGGGAGAAGAGACCCAGTACTTC. Translated, it gives CASSLILTGGEETQYF.

At least ten counts were recorded for this clonotype. The chain couples TRBV3-1 to TRBJ2-7, with D uncertain. This CDR3 has 14 amino acids. CDR1 is LGHDT, CDR2 YNNKEL, per germline (reference sequence). The V and J ends lost 4 bases and 0 bases respectively, with 10 bases between them. The CDR3 is CASSPDPSSYEQYV. CDR3 DNA: TGTGCCAGCAGCCCTGACCCGAGCTCCTACGAGCAGTACGTC.

V gene TRBV7-9 combines with J gene TRBJ2-7; D not certain. Germline V gene data show CDR1 as SEHNR and CDR2 as FQNEAQ (reference sequence). The CDR3 runs to 13 residues. Trimming stripped 3 bases from V and 6 bases from J, with 12 bases between. This CDR3 is CASSFNVGVEQYF. As DNA, the CDR3 is TGTGCCAGCAGCTTTAACGTAGGTGTCGAGCAGTACTTC. Full variable domain (outside the CDR3, taken from reference TRBV7-9 and TRBJ2-7): DTGVSQNPRHKITKRGQNVTFRCDPISEHNRLYWYRQTLGQGPEFLTYFQNEAQLEKSRLLSDRFSAERPKGSFSTLEIQRTEQGDSAMYLCASSFNVGVEQYFGPGTRLTVT.

The chain links TRBV4-3 to TRBJ2-1, with D possibly TRBD2 on 5 matching bases. This CDR3 contains 14 residues. The V end was cut by 4 bases, the J end by 6 bases, with 13 bases between. Germline V gives CDR1 LGHNA, CDR2 YSLEER. The CDR3 coding sequence is TGCGCCAGCAGCCCCAGGAGGAGTTTCAATGAGCAGTTCTTC. Translated: CASSPRRSFNEQFF.

This clonotype was observed a handful of times. The chain carries TRBV7-9 and TRBJ2-3; the match to TRBD2 covers 10 bases. The germline V gene has CDR1 SEHNR and CDR2 FQNEAQ (reference sequence). The CDR3 sequence is 15 residues long. V lost 5 bases, J lost 4 bases, and 6 bases stayed unmatched. This CDR3 is CASSRLAGGSDTQYF. In DNA form, the CDR3 reads TGTGCCAGCAGCCGCTTAGCGGGGGGTTCAGATACGCAGTATTTT. Looking up the rest from reference TRBV7-9 and TRBJ2-3 gives the full variable domain: DTGVSQNPRHKITKRGQNVTFRCDPISEHNRLYWYRQTLGQGPEFLTYFQNEAQLEKSRLLSDRFSAERPKGSFSTLEIQRTEQGDSAMYLCASSRLAGGSDTQYFGPGTRLTVL.

This CDR3 reads CASERGGGTYNSPLHF. As DNA, the CDR3 is TGTGCCTCCGAAAGGGGTGGTGGGACCTATAATTCACCCCTCCACTTT. The chain is built from TRBV9 and TRBJ1-6; the D gene is possibly TRBD1 (5 bases). CDR3 size: 16 residues. CDR1 and CDR2 from the germline V gene are SGDLS and YYNGEE. Trimming left V 10 bases short and J 2 bases short, with 19 bases between.